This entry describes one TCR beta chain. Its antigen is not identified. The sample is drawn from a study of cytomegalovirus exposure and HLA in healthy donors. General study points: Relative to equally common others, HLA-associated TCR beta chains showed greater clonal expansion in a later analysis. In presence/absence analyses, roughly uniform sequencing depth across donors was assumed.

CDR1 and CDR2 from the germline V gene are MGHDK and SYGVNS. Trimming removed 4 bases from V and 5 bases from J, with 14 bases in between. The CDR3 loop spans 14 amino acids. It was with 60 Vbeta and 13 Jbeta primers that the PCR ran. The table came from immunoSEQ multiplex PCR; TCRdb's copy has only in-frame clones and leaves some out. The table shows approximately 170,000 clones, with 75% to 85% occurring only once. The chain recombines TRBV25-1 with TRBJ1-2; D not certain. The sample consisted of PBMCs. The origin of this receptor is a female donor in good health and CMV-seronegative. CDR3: CASSAAGSIYGYTF. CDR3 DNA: TGTGCCAGCAGTGCCGCAGGTTCCATATATGGCTACACCTTC.